This section outlines one TCR beta chain sequence together with its context. What it recognizes is unknown. This entry comes from a study of cytomegalovirus exposure and HLA in healthy donors. Study-wide points: Highly shared sequence variants in one cluster were likely a sequencing artifact. It was in a later analysis that TCR association rates were seen to vary by HLA locus, highest for DRB1 and lowest for HLA-C.

From germline, CDR1 is LNHDA and CDR2 SQIVND (reference sequence). Trimming took 11 bases from V and 1 from J, leaving 15 bases between them. The CDR3 has 13 amino acids. It was with 60 Vbeta and 13 Jbeta primers that the PCR ran. Original handling: Approximately 11 million of the roughly 77 million unique TCR beta chains counted in a later analysis were shared. Using immunoSEQ multiplex PCR, the repertoire was profiled, and TCRdb retains in-frame clones only, with some absent. V, J and clone size were drawn from that table, and D and trimming were deduced from the DNA. The table includes 130,000 to 150,000 clones, roughly a tenth detected once.

Sample: PBMCs. This receptor was obtained from a male donor in good health and CMV-seronegative. The rearrangement joins TRBV19 to TRBJ2-7; the D gene is possibly TRBD1 (7 bases). The chain's CDR3 is CAQNQGGSYEQYF. The CDR3 coding sequence is TGTGCCCAGAACCAGGGGGGATCCTACGAGCAGTACTTC.